This is a list of T cell receptor beta chains from one sample in a study of Graves' ophthalmopathy and Graves' hyperthyroidism. TCRdb passed the multiplex PCR reads through MiXCR, listing each CDR3 protein once. This sample yields 500,000 to 800,000 distinct CDR3 sequences, of which about 40% are seen a single time; over 2.5% belongs to the top ten. The sequencing sample was made of peripheral blood. The origin of the receptors is an adult man with Graves' ophthalmopathy. The CDR3 runs from the conserved cysteine through the conserved F or W. The D gene is left open where the match is weak. Clone size is stated in some rows and not others, as once, few, many or a class when expanded.

v_call	d_call	j_call	clone_size	cdr3_aa	cdr3_nt
TRBV29-1	TRBD1	TRBJ1-2	-	CSAEGAGAYTF	TGCAGCGCCGAGGGGGCAGGAGCCTACACCTTC
TRBV7-2	TRBD1	TRBJ1-2	many	CASSPLRTGLANYGYTF	TGTGCCAGCAGCCCCCTCAGGACAGGGCTTGCTAACTATGGCTACACCTTC
TRBV27	-	TRBJ1-2	few	CASSFRADYGYTF	TGTGCCAGCAGTTTCAGGGCCGACTATGGCTACACCTTC
TRBV20-1	-	TRBJ2-5	many	CSARDPSETQYF	TGCAGTGCTAGAGATCCCAGCGAGACCCAGTACTTC
TRBV12-3/TRBV12-4	-	TRBJ1-1	few	CASSSIPMTEAFF	TGTGCCAGCAGTTCGATCCCGATGACTGAAGCTTTCTTT
TRBV7-9	-	TRBJ2-7	many	CASSLWGAGQYF	TGTGCCAGCAGCTTATGGGGGGCCGGGCAGTACTTC
TRBV7-9	-	TRBJ2-2	many	CASRIAAQTGTGELFF	TGTGCCAGCAGGATAGCGGCCCAGACGGGCACCGGGGAGCTGTTTTTT
TRBV9	-	TRBJ2-5	many	CASSISHRGETQYF	TGTGCCAGCAGCATATCTCACAGAGGAGAGACCCAGTACTTC
TRBV7-2	TRBD1	TRBJ1-4	-	CAGSLGQGGEKLFF	TGTGCCGGCAGCTTGGGACAGGGGGGCGAAAAACTGTTTTTT
TRBV6-6	-	TRBJ2-6	once	CASSEAWHNSGANVLTF	TGTGCCAGCAGTGAAGCCTGGCATAACTCTGGGGCCAACGTCCTGACTTTC
TRBV12-3/TRBV12-4	-	TRBJ2-2	many	CASNNRDGTGELFF	TGTGCCAGCAATAACAGGGATGGCACCGGGGAGCTGTTTTTT
TRBV10-3	TRBD2	TRBJ2-7	many	CAIGLANEQYF	TGTGCCATCGGACTAGCGAACGAGCAGTACTTC
TRBV27	-	TRBJ1-2	-	CASSLSLSPRSYTF	TGTGCCAGCAGTTTATCCCTAAGCCCCAGGAGCTACACCTTC
TRBV4-2	-	TRBJ1-2	-	CASSQVSGDDGYTF	TGTGCCAGCAGCCAAGTGTCAGGGGACGATGGCTACACCTTC
TRBV7-9	-	TRBJ1-3	few	CASSLSRTSGNTIYF	TGTGCCAGCAGCTTAAGCCGGACCTCTGGAAACACCATATATTTT
TRBV7-7	-	TRBJ2-5	many	CASSLPTGQTQYF	TGTGCTAGCAGCCTCCCGACAGGCCAGACCCAGTACTTC
TRBV12-3/TRBV12-4	-	TRBJ1-3	many	CASRPTTWTVGTADTIYF	TGTGCCAGCAGACCTACAACATGGACGGTAGGGACCGCGGACACCATATATTTT
TRBV5-1	TRBD1	TRBJ1-6	-	CASSYQGAEAPLHF	TGCGCCAGCAGCTACCAGGGGGCCGAAGCACCCCTCCACTTT
TRBV7-9	-	TRBJ1-4	many	CASSMDSATNEKLFF	TGTGCCAGCAGCATGGACAGTGCAACTAATGAAAAACTGTTTTTT
TRBV4-3	-	TRBJ1-3	once	CASSQDEVSGSTIYF	TGCGCCAGCAGCCAAGATGAGGTATCTGGAAGCACCATATATTTT
TRBV2	-	TRBJ2-2	-	CASSENPPPLGPELWELFF	TGTGCCAGCAGTGAAAATCCTCCCCCGCTGGGGCCCGAATTATGGGAGCTGTTTTTT
TRBV6-5	TRBD1	TRBJ1-1	-	CASSYDRVATEAFF	TGTGCCAGCAGTTACGACAGGGTAGCCACTGAAGCTTTCTTT
TRBV7-9	-	TRBJ1-1	-	CASSLVATEAFF	TGTGCCAGCAGCTTGGTGGCCACTGAAGCTTTCTTT
TRBV4-1	-	TRBJ1-2	many	CASSQEGGSYYGYTF	TGCGCCAGCAGCCAAGAAGGAGGATCCTACTATGGCTACACCTTC
TRBV5-1	TRBD1	TRBJ1-5	many	CASSRGDSENQPQHF	TGCGCCAGCAGCCGGGGGGACAGTGAGAATCAGCCCCAGCATTTT
TRBV7-9	-	TRBJ2-2	few	CASSLGMGGATGELFF	TGTGCCAGCAGCTTGGGAATGGGCGGAGCCACCGGGGAGCTGTTTTTT
TRBV7-6	-	TRBJ1-3	-	CASSLTGHDIGNTIYF	TGTGCCAGCAGCCTGACGGGACACGACATCGGAAACACCATATATTTT
TRBV7-2	TRBD1	TRBJ1-3	-	CASRGGQATENTIYF	TGTGCCAGCAGGGGAGGACAGGCGACGGAAAACACCATATATTTT
TRBV24-1	TRBD1	TRBJ1-1	many	CATQGAGTEAFF	TGTGCCACACAGGGGGCAGGTACTGAAGCTTTCTTT
TRBV20-1	-	TRBJ1-1	-	CSARPGGPNTEAFF	TGCAGTGCTAGGCCTGGGGGACCGAACACTGAAGCTTTCTTT
TRBV5-4	-	TRBJ2-2	-	CASSYRDNEQFF	TGTGCCAGCAGCTACCGGGACAATGAGCAGTTTTTT
TRBV24-1	TRBD1	TRBJ1-2	-	CATSDSAGQSYGYTF	TGTGCCACCAGTGATTCTGCGGGACAGAGCTATGGCTACACCTTC
TRBV27	-	TRBJ2-7	-	CASGPRGSYEQYF	TGTGCCAGCGGACCCCGGGGGTCCTACGAGCAGTACTTC
TRBV2	TRBD1	TRBJ1-5	-	CASSFTGGPQQPQHF	TGTGCCAGCAGTTTTACAGGGGGCCCACAGCAGCCCCAGCATTTT
TRBV7-9	-	TRBJ2-3	-	CASSDLGSADTQYF	TGCGCCAGCAGTGATCTAGGGTCCGCAGATACGCAGTATTTT
TRBV19	-	TRBJ1-1	many	CASKRRAANTEAFF	TGTGCCAGTAAAAGGAGGGCAGCGAACACTGAAGCTTTCTTT
TRBV2	-	TRBJ2-7	many	CASSAQDYEQYF	TGTGCCAGCAGTGCTCAAGACTACGAGCAGTACTTC
TRBV25-1	-	TRBJ2-2	-	CASSQPGARESGELFF	TGTGCCAGCAGCCAACCAGGGGCCAGGGAAAGCGGGGAGCTGTTTTTT
TRBV7-9	-	TRBJ2-7	many	CASSLGGGGDEQYF	TGTGCCAGCAGCTTAGGTGGTGGGGGCGACGAGCAGTACTTC
TRBV7-8	TRBD1	TRBJ1-2	-	CASSSAGQGIYYGYTF	TGTGCCAGCAGCTCAGCCGGACAGGGAATTTACTATGGCTACACCTTC
TRBV27	-	TRBJ2-5	few	CASSLSWQETQYF	TGTGCCAGCAGTTTATCGTGGCAAGAGACCCAGTACTTC
TRBV19	TRBD1	TRBJ1-1	-	CASSPPTGADTEAFF	TGTGCCAGCTCACCTCCGACAGGGGCGGACACTGAAGCTTTCTTT
TRBV6-2/TRBV6-3	-	TRBJ1-5	many	CASTGWGNQPQHF	TGTGCCAGCACTGGTTGGGGTAACCAGCCCCAGCATTTT
TRBV29-1	-	TRBJ2-5	many	CSVEDRAPQYF	TGCAGCGTTGAAGACCGCGCGCCCCAGTACTTC
TRBV10-3	-	TRBJ1-1	many	CAGRGRENTEAFF	TGTGCCGGAAGGGGCAGGGAGAACACTGAAGCTTTCTTT
TRBV7-8	-	TRBJ1-1	many	CASSLGGWVTEAFF	TGTGCCAGCAGCTTAGGGGGCTGGGTCACTGAAGCTTTCTTT
TRBV15	-	TRBJ2-7	many	CATSRDQAAREQYF	TGTGCCACCAGCAGAGATCAAGCGGCTAGGGAACAGTACTTC
TRBV29-1	-	TRBJ2-5	-	CSVEHRKTQYF	TGCAGCGTTGAACACAGGAAGACCCAGTACTTC
TRBV12-3/TRBV12-4	-	TRBJ2-7	many	CASSQDTYEQYF	TGTGCCAGCAGCCAGGACACCTACGAGCAGTACTTC
TRBV15	-	TRBJ1-5	many	CATSRDQGLVQPQHF	TGTGCCACCAGCAGAGATCAGGGTTTGGTTCAGCCCCAGCATTTT
TRBV7-2	-	TRBJ1-2	-	CASSFQGPYGYTF	TGTGCCAGCAGCTTTCAGGGGCCGTATGGCTACACCTTC
TRBV29-1	-	TRBJ1-3	-	CSVAGDGPSGYTIYF	TGCAGCGTTGCCGGGGACGGCCCTTCTGGCTACACCATATATTTT
TRBV12-3/TRBV12-4	-	TRBJ2-5	many	CASSLRGRLETQYF	TGTGCCAGCAGTCTCAGAGGTCGCCTCGAGACCCAGTACTTC